This section outlines one T cell receptor beta chain sequence together with its context. This CDR3 is also generated by other DNA sequences in the sample. Profiling relied on immunoSEQ multiplex PCR, and the TCRdb table lists in-frame clones only, not all of them. Of about 140,000 clones in the sample, 75% to 95% were seen once. The ends were cut back, 3 bases at V and 4 bases at J, with 4 bases in the middle. The CDR3 sequence is 12 residues long. CDR1 and CDR2 from the germline V gene are KGHSH and LQKENI. This entry is derived from a study of control samples from healthy donors and cancer patients.

The source material was blood. V and J are TRBV18 and TRBJ1-3; D gene unclear. This receptor was obtained from a young man in good health. The CDR3 DNA reads as TGTGCCAGCTCACCCCCAGGAAACACCATATATTTT. Amino acids: CASSPPGNTIYF.